What follows describes a single T cell receptor (beta chain). The specificity of this receptor is unknown. No much larger clonotype is one base removed from it; base qualities were not supplied. The data derive from a study of blood T cell repertoires in COVID-19 (dated by TCRdb to 2018 to 2021). Study-level background: Samples from collaborators originated in the United States, Italy and Spain and spanned both the acute and convalescent phases of COVID-19. The material from the prospective study consisted of cDNA or gDNA derived from T cells, B-cell-depleted T cells, or PBMCs. Deeply sampled blood TCRbeta repertoires from subjects exposed to, actively infected with, or recovered from COVID-19 were included in the dataset. The repertoires were released in a freely available public database intended as a resource for research on the immune response to SARS-CoV-2. Samples came from the ongoing ImmuneRACE study (first 160 participants) plus 1,254 subjects from 6 global collaborators. Nearly every sample came with metadata listing a de-identified subject ID, COVID-19 status, age in years and sex. Where available, HLA class I and class II types were obtained from metadata supplied by the sample provider rather than from assay-based typing.

Points the paper makes about the study in general: How much clinical and demographic metadata was included differed by source and by participant, and the metadata was provided uncurated.

TCRbeta CDR3 regions were amplified from genomic DNA using the immunoSEQ Assay, a bias-controlled multiplex PCR. Under the source paper's analysis protocol: The number of nucleated cells in each sample was estimated from the amplification of reference gene primers within the assay. Sequence reads were collapsed and filtered to measure the absolute abundance of every unique TCRbeta CDR3 rearrangement. For each sample, productive Simpson clonality was calculated as the square root of Simpson's diversity index across productive rearrangements. Sourced from immuneACCESS, this table was stored by TCRdb with only in-frame sequences that have V and J called. A share of the clones is absent; for the studies checked, an unresolved V gene accounts for under half, and the remainder has no known explanation. V and J calls and clone size are those listed in that table; D and trimming were worked out from the DNA. Here the sample has 95,000 to 110,000 clones; 65% to 80% occur a single time. 4.3% of the sample goes to the ten largest clones.

Whole blood was collected in K2EDTA tubes by collaborating institutions according to the institutions' own protocols. For TCRbeta analysis, collaborators shipped samples as frozen whole blood, isolated PBMCs, or DNA extracted from either of those sample types. The junction carries 10 bases between V and J, which are trimmed by 4 bases and 3 bases respectively. Reading from cysteine to phenylalanine, the CDR3 counts 13 amino acids. The read is trimmed to its CDR3 DNA, 39 bases read in frame from base 1. Reading the germline V gene gives CDR1 SGHRS and CDR2 YFSETQ. The chain uses TRBV5-1 and TRBJ1-1; a tentative D match to TRBD1 spans 5 bases. The source is a man in his 70s with acute or convalescent COVID-19. The specimen was peripheral blood. The DNA sequence is as follows: TGCGCCAGCAGCGCGGGGACGGACACTGAAGCTTTCTTT. Translated, this gives CASSAGTDTEAFF.